The T cell receptor (beta chain) described here comes from a study of CD4 and CD8 cells across lung adenocarcinoma regions. TCRdb recomputed calls from the PCR reads with MiXCR, one row per CDR3 protein. The data hold more than 9,500 distinct CDR3 sequences, with around 48% observed a single time. The V segment lost 5 bases and the J segment 10 bases; nucleotides outside the gene matches: 14. CDR3 length: 17 residues. Samples came from patients with localized non-small cell lung adenocarcinoma. The chain carries TRBV12-3 or TRBV12-4 and TRBJ2-1; the match to TRBD2 covers 13 bases. This TCR derives from a female donor with lung adenocarcinoma. The CD4 and CD8 labels of this study may be unreliable. The sample taken for sequencing was CD8+ T cells from the margin of a lung tumor. The CDR3 is CASSPARTSGGPREQFF. Written as DNA, the CDR3 is TGTGCCAGCAGTCCTGCCCGGACTAGCGGGGGCCCAAGAGAGCAGTTCTTC.